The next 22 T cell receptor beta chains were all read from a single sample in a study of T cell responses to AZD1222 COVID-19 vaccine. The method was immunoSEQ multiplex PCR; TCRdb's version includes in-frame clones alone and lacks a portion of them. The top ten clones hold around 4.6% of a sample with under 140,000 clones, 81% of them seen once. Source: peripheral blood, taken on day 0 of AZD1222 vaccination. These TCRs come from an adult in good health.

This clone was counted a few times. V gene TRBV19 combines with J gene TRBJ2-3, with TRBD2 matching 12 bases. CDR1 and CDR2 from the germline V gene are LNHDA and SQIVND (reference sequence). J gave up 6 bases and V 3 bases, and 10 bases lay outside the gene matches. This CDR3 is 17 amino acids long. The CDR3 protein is CASSMETSGGPRDTQYF. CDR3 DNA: TGTGCCAGTAGTATGGAGACTAGCGGGGGTCCAAGGGATACGCAGTATTTT.

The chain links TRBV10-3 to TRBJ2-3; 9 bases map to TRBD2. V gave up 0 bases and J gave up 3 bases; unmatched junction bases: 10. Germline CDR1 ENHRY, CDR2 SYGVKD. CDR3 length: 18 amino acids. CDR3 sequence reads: CAISESTLTSGPTDTQYF. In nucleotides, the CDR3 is TGTGCCATCAGTGAGTCGACTCTAACTAGCGGGCCTACAGATACGCAGTATTTT.

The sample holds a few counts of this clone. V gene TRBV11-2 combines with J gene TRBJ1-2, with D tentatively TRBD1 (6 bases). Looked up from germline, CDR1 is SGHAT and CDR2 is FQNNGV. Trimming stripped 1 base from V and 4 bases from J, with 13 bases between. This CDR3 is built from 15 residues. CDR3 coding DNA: TGTGCCAGCAGCTTAGTTGGGGGGGCTGGCTATGGCTACACCTTC. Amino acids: CASSLVGGAGYGYTF.

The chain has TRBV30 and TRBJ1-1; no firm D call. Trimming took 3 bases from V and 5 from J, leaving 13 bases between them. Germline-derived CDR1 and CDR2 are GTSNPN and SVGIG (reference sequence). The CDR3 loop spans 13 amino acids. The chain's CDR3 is CAWRLNGLTEAFF. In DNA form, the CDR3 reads TGTGCCTGGAGGTTGAATGGGCTGACTGAAGCTTTCTTT.

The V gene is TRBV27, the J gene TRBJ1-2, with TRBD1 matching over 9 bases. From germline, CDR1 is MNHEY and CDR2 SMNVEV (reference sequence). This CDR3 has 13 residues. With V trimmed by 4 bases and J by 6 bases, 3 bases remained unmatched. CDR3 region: CASSSRTGDGYTF. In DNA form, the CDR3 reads TGTGCCAGCAGTTCCAGGACAGGGGATGGCTACACCTTC.

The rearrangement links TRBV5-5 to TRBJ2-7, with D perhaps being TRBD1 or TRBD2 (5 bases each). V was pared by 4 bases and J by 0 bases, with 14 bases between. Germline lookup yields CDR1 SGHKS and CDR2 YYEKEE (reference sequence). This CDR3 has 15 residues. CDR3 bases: TGTGCCAGCAGCAGCAGGGACGTTTCCTCCTACGAGCAGTACTTC. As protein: CASSSRDVSSYEQYF.

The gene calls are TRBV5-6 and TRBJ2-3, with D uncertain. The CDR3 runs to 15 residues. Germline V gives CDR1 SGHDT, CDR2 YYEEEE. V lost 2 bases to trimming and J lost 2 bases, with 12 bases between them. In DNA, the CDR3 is TGTGCCAGCAGCTTATATGGCCTATCCACAGATACGCAGTATTTT. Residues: CASSLYGLSTDTQYF.

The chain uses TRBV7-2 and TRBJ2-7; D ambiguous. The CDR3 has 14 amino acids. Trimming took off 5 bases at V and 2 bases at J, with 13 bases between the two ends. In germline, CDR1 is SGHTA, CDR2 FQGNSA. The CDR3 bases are TGTGCCAGCAGCGATCCGGAATCCACCTACGAGCAGTACTTC. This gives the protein CASSDPESTYEQYF.

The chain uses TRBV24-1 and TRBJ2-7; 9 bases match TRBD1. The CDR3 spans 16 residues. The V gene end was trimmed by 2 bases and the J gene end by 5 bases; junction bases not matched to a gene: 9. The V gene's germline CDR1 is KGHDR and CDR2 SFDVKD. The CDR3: CATSDSSGTGSNEQYF. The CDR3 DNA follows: TGTGCCACCAGTGATTCCTCCGGGACAGGGAGTAACGAGCAGTACTTC.

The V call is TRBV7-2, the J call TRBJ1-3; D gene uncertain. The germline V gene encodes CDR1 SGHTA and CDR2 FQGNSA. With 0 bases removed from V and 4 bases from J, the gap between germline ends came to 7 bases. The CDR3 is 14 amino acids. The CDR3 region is CASSLAARGNTIYF. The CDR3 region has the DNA TGTGCCAGCAGCTTAGCCGCAAGAGGAAACACCATATATTTT.

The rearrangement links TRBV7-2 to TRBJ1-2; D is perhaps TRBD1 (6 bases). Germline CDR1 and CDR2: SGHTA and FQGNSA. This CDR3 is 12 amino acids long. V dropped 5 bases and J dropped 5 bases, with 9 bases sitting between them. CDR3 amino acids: CASSQGPYGYTF. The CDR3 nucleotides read TGTGCCAGCAGCCAGGGGCCGTATGGCTACACCTTC. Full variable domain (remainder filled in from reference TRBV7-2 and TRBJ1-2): GAGVSQSPSNKVTEKGKDVELRCDPISGHTALYWYRQSLGQGLEFLIYFQGNSAPDKSGLPSDRFSAERTGGSVSTLTIQRTQQEDSAVYLCASSQGPYGYTFGSGTRLTVV.

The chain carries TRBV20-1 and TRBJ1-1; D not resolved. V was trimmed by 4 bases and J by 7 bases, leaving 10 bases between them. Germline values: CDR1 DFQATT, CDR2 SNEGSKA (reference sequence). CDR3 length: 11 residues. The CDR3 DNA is TGCAGTGCTACCGACGGCCTTGAAGCTTTCTTT. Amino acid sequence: CSATDGLEAFF.

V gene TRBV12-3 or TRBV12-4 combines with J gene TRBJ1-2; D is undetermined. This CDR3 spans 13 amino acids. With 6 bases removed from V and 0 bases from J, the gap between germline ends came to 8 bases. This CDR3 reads CASRRDSNYGYTF. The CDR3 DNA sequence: TGTGCCAGCAGAAGGGATTCTAACTATGGCTACACCTTC.

CDR3: CASSQDTTGLNYGYTF. CDR3 DNA sequence: TGCGCCAGCAGCCAAGATACGACAGGGTTAAACTATGGCTACACCTTC. This chain connects TRBV4-1 to TRBJ1-2; the match to TRBD1 covers 7 bases. The CDR3 is 16 amino acids. From germline, CDR1 is MGHRA and CDR2 YSYEKL. Trimming took 0 bases from V and 2 from J; bases not matched to a gene: 6.

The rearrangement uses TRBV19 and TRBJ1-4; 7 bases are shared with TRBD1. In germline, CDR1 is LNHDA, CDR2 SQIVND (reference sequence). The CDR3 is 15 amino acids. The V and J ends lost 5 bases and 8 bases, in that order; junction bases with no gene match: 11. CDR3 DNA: TGTGCCAGTAGTCCTCATTCAGGGGGGGACGAAAAACTGTTTTTT. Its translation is CASSPHSGGDEKLFF.

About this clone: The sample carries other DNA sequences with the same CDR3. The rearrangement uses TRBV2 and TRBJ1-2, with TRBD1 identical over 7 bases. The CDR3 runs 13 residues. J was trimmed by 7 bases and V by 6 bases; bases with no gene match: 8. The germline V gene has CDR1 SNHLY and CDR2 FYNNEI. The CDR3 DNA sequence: TGTGCCAGCAGCGCGGGACAGCTTGGTGGCTACACCTTC. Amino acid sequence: CASSAGQLGGYTF.

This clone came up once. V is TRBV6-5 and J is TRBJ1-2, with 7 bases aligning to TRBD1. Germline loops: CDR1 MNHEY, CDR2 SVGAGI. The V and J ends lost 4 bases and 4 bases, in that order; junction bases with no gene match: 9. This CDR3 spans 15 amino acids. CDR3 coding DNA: TGTGCCAGCAGTTCCCGAAGACAGGGTGGCTATGGCTACACCTTC. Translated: CASSSRRQGGYGYTF.

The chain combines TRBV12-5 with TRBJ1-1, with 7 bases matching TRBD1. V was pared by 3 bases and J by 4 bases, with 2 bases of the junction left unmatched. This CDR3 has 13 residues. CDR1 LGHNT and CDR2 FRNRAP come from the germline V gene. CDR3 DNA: TGTGCTAGTGGTTTTACAGGGGTCACTGAAGCTTTCTTT. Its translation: CASGFTGVTEAFF. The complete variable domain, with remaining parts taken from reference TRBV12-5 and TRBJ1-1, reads DARVTQTPRHKVTEMGQEVTMRCQPILGHNTVFWYRQTMMQGLELLAYFRNRAPLDDSGMPKDRFSAEMPDATLATLKIQPSEPRDSAVYFCASGFTGVTEAFFGQGTRLTVV.

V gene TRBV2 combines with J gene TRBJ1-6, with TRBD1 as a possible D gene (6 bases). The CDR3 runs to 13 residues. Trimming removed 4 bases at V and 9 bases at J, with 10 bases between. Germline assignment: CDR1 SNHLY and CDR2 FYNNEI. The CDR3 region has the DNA TGTGCCAGCAGTGGCGGACAGCGTTCACCCCTCCACTTT. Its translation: CASSGGQRSPLHF.

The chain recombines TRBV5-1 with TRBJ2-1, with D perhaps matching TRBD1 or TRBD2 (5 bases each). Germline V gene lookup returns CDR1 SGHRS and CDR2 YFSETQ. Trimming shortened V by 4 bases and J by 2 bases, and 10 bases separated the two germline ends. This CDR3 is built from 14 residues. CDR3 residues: CASSALGAYNEQFF. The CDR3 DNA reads TGCGCCAGCAGCGCCTTGGGGGCCTACAATGAGCAGTTCTTC.

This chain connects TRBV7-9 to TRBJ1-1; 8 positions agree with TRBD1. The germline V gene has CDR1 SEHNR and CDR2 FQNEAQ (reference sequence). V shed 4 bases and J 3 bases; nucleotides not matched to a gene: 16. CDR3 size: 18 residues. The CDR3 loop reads CASSSQLGQGGMDTEAFF. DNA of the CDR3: TGTGCCAGCAGCTCTCAATTAGGACAGGGAGGTATGGACACTGAAGCTTTCTTT.

CDR3 sequence: CASSPRDSYGYTF. CDR3 sequence (DNA): TGTGCCAGCTCACCTCGGGACAGCTATGGCTACACCTTC. The rearrangement uses TRBV18 and TRBJ1-2; 7 bases are shared with TRBD1. In germline, CDR1 is KGHSH, CDR2 LQKENI. V lost 3 bases and J lost 4; bases outside the gene matches: 2. CDR3 length: 13 amino acids.